Each of the 30 T cell receptor beta chains below was sequenced from the same sample in a study of T cell clonality in common variable immunodeficiency. This table comes from immunoSEQ multiplex PCR, and its TCRdb copy is limited to in-frame clones, with some not included. The sample yields 40,000 or so clones, without any singletons. The specimen was peripheral blood mononuclear cells. These receptors were taken from a person between 18 and 75 years old in good health.

This clone was picked up many times. The read terminates 3 residues before the CDR3 end, so the remaining end is supplied by the germline J gene. The chain couples TRBV3-1 (or the pseudogene TRBV3-2) to TRBJ2-7, with TRBD2 matching over 11 bases. This CDR3 has 16 amino acids. Germline lookup yields CDR1 LGHDT and CDR2 YNNKEL (reference sequence). V shed 4 bases, J shed 2 bases, and the junction held 7 bases outside the gene matches. Incomplete CDR3 DNA: TGTGCCAGCAGCCTACTAGCGGGAGAGGGGCCCTACGAG. Amino acids: CASSLLAGEGPYE. The CDR3 reads in full as CASSLLAGEGPYEQYF.

A few counts support this clone. The read finishes 3 residues shy of the CDR3 end, and the germline J gene is used to complete it. The V and J genes are TRBV30 and TRBJ1-2, with D unclear. This CDR3 has 10 residues. The germline V gene encodes CDR1 GTSNPN and CDR2 SVGIG (reference sequence). CDR3 sequence reads: CAWSVQNYTF. The covered CDR3 bases are TGTGCCTGGAGTGTACAGAAC.

In its sample, this clone was seen many times. The DNA ends 3 residues before the CDR3 does, and the rest of the CDR3 is filled in from the germline J gene. V usage is TRBV19 and J usage is TRBJ1-2; weak D call: TRBD1 (6 bases). Germline V CDR1 and CDR2: LNHDA, SQIVND (reference sequence). Trimming removed 3 bases at V and 4 bases at J, with 9 bases between. The CDR3 is 13 amino acids. The DNA read from the CDR3 is TGTGCCAGTAGTATGGGGGACACCTATGGC. Residues: CASSMGDTYG. From start to end, the CDR3 is CASSMGDTYGYTF.

The table lists this clone with a few counts. The read ends 3 residues early relative to the CDR3; the germline J gene fills the gap. J is TRBJ2-5 and V is TRBV5-1, with 7 bases lining up with TRBD1. Germline V lookup: CDR1 SGHRS, CDR2 YFSETQ. This CDR3 is 15 amino acids long. V trimming: 4 bases; J trimming: 2 bases; junction bases outside the gene matches: 8. This CDR3 reads CASSVTGTAQETQYF. The CDR3 DNA, read in part, is TGCGCCAGCAGCGTAACCGGGACAGCTCAAGAGACC.

A remark on this clone: The observed sequence ends 3 residues before the CDR3 terminus, with the missing tail filled in from the germline J gene. The rearrangement joins TRBV19 to TRBJ1-2; TRBD1 aligns across 10 bases. The CDR3 runs 14 residues. In germline, CDR1 is LNHDA, CDR2 SQIVND (reference sequence). The CDR3: CASSPGQGSYDYTF. The sequenced CDR3 bases are TGTGCCAGTAGTCCGGGACAGGGGTCCTACGAC.

This clone came up a few times. The sequenced fragment ends 3 residues before the CDR3 boundary, so the rest is inferred from the germline J gene. The chain has TRBV11-2 and TRBJ2-7; TRBD1 agrees at 10 bases. The CDR3 extends over 14 amino acids. Germline CDR1 is SGHAT and CDR2 is FQNNGV. Trimming removed 5 bases from V and 6 bases from J; junction bases left unmatched: 7. This CDR3 is CASSKAGQGFEQYF. CDR3 bases read: TGTGCCAGCAGCAAAGCGGGACAGGGGTTCGAG.

With respect to this clone: The read ends 3 residues early relative to the CDR3; the germline J gene fills the gap. The chain carries TRBV18 and TRBJ1-1; D gene ambiguous. The CDR3 consists of 13 residues. CDR1 is KGHSH and CDR2 is LQKENI in the germline V gene. V was pared by 0 bases and J by 7 bases, with 9 bases between. Incomplete CDR3 DNA: TGTGCCAGCTCACCACCGCTTTACAGTGAA. It is translated as CASSPPLYSE. The full CDR3 is CASSPPLYSEAFF. The variable domain in full, completed from reference TRBV18 and TRBJ1-1, reads NAGVMQNPRHLVRRRGQEARLRCSPMKGHSHVYWYRQLPEEGLKFMVYLQKENIIDESGMPKERFSAEFPKEGPSILRIQQVVRGDSAAYFCASSPPLYSEAFFGQGTRLTVV.

Of note for this clone: Read sequence stops 3 residues before the CDR3 end, and the germline J gene provides the missing end. The chain couples TRBV20-1 to TRBJ2-7, with 10 bases identical to TRBD2. V lost 0 bases and J lost 3; bases outside the gene matches: 5. Germline CDR1 DFQATT, CDR2 SNEGSKA (reference sequence). The CDR3 totals 15 residues. The sequenced part of the CDR3 DNA is TGCAGTGCTAGAGAGCTAGCGGGAGCTGACTACGAG. It yields the protein CSARELAGADYE. The full CDR3 is CSARELAGADYEQYF.

This clone was seen ten or more times. The read terminates 3 residues ahead of where the CDR3 ends, so the germline J gene completes it. This rearrangement joins TRBV20-1 to TRBJ1-2; D may be TRBD1 (6 bases). The length of the CDR3 is 17 residues. The germline V gene encodes CDR1 DFQATT and CDR2 SNEGSKA (reference sequence). V dropped 0 bases and J dropped 2 bases, with 19 bases sitting between them. The part of the CDR3 DNA that was read is TGCAGTGCTAGAGATCTCGGGTGGACAGTCAGAAACTATGGC. It yields the protein CSARDLGWTVRNYG. The whole CDR3 sequence is CSARDLGWTVRNYGYTF.

This clone was seen ten or more times. Sequencing ends 3 residues short of the CDR3 end; the germline J gene provides the rest. The chain carries TRBV29-1 and TRBJ2-6, with D unclear. The CDR3 has 13 residues. Germline CDR1 and CDR2: SQVTM and ANQGSEA. Trimming removed 3 bases at V and 4 bases at J, with 7 bases between. This CDR3 reads CSVERLGANVLTF. The covered CDR3 bases are TGCAGCGTTGAGAGGTTAGGGGCCAACGTC.

This clone was counted between two and nine times. The read is 3 residues too short to cover the CDR3 end, so that end is filled in from the germline J gene. J is TRBJ2-7 and V is TRBV7-2; D may be TRBD1 (6 bases). The CDR3 has 14 residues. V dropped 1 base and J dropped 2 bases, with 9 bases sitting between them. From germline, CDR1 is SGHTA and CDR2 FQGNSA. This CDR3 is CASSLGWTAYEQYF. The DNA read from the CDR3 is TGTGCCAGCAGCTTAGGTTGGACAGCCTACGAG.

This clone occurred many times. The observed sequence ends 3 residues before the CDR3 terminus, with the missing tail filled in from the germline J gene. The chain links TRBV6-4 to TRBJ1-6, with 8 bases that match TRBD1. CDR3 length: 16 residues. The J segment lost 0 bases and the V segment lost 6 bases, leaving 4 bases of the junction unmatched. Germline V lookup: CDR1 MRHNA, CDR2 SNTAGT. CDR3 protein: CASRDRVSSYNSPLHF. Incomplete CDR3 DNA: TGTGCCAGCAGGGACAGGGTGAGCTCCTATAATTCACCC.

The table lists this clone with many counts. This CDR3 reads CASSSDRRTEAFF. The sequenced CDR3 bases are TGTGCCAGCAGCTCGGACAGGAGGACTGAA. The chain is built from TRBV7-2 and TRBJ1-1; 7 nucleotides align to TRBD1. The DNA ends 3 residues before the CDR3 does, and the rest of the CDR3 is filled in from the germline J gene. The CDR3 spans 13 residues. Germline trimming cut 4 bases from V and 5 bases from J; bases unmatched to any gene: 4. Per the germline V gene, CDR1 is SGHTA and CDR2 is FQGNSA. Combining the CDR3 with reference TRBV7-2 and TRBJ1-1 gives the whole variable domain GAGVSQSPSNKVTEKGKDVELRCDPISGHTALYWYRQSLGQGLEFLIYFQGNSAPDKSGLPSDRFSAERTGGSVSTLTIQRTQQEDSAVYLCASSSDRRTEAFFGQGTRLTVV.

About this clone: The read gets to within 3 residues of the CDR3 end, and the germline J gene fills in the rest. This rearrangement joins TRBV20-1 to TRBJ2-1; 11 nucleotides align to TRBD2. With V trimmed by 0 bases and J by 4 bases, 2 bases remained unmatched. This CDR3 region has 15 residues. Germline values: CDR1 DFQATT, CDR2 SNEGSKA (reference sequence). Incomplete CDR3 DNA: TGCAGTGCTAGAGACTTAGCGGGGGGGTACAATGAG. This codes for CSARDLAGGYNE. The full-length CDR3 reads as CSARDLAGGYNEQFF.

In this sample, this clone turned up many times. Read data end 3 residues before the CDR3 end; the end is taken from the germline J gene. V and J are TRBV30 and TRBJ2-5, with 10 bases fitting TRBD2. The CDR3 length is 17 residues. Germline CDR1 reads GTSNPN; CDR2 reads SVGIG (reference sequence). Trimming removed 3 bases from V and 5 bases from J; junction bases left unmatched: 15. The CDR3 region is CAWRRPSGRRREETQYF. The sequenced CDR3 bases are TGTGCCTGGAGACGTCCTAGCGGGAGAAGGCGCGAGGAGACC.

In its sample, this clone was seen many times. The read ends 3 residues shy of where the CDR3 ends; the end is completed using the germline J gene. The chain uses TRBV30 and TRBJ1-5; D is possibly TRBD1 (5 bases). CDR1 and CDR2 from the germline V gene are GTSNPN and SVGIG (reference sequence). This CDR3 contains 14 residues. Trimming removed 1 base at V and 4 bases at J, with 11 bases between. The sequenced part of the CDR3 DNA is TGTGCCTGGAGTGAGGGGCAGAAGAATCAGCCC. Translation gives CAWSEGQKNQP. The full CDR3 reads CAWSEGQKNQPQHF. The full variable domain, completed using reference TRBV30 and TRBJ1-5, is SQTIHQWPATLVQPVGSPLSLECTVEGTSNPNLYWYRQAAGRGLQLLFYSVGIGQISSEVPQNLSASRPQDRQFILSSKKLLLSDSGFYLCAWSEGQKNQPQHFGDGTRLSIL.

This clone was seen ten or more times. The CDR3 is cut off 3 residues early in the read; its end comes from the germline J gene. The chain uses TRBV6-2 or TRBV6-3 and TRBJ1-5; 7 bases map to TRBD1. With 0 bases clipped from V and 4 bases from J, the junction kept 3 bases outside the gene matches. Per germline, CDR1 MNHEY and CDR2 SVGEGT. This CDR3 region has 15 residues. CDR3 residues: CASSYSGRGNQPQHF. Incomplete CDR3 DNA: TGTGCCAGCAGTTACTCGGGCAGGGGGAATCAGCCC.

In the case of this clone: Coverage ceases 3 residues before the CDR3 finishes, and the germline J gene fills in the end. The chain links TRBV5-1 to TRBJ1-1, with 7 nucleotides matching TRBD1. The CDR3 contains 15 residues. The trim removed 0 bases at V and 0 bases at J, leaving 2 bases unmatched. CDR1 and CDR2 from the germline V gene are SGHRS and YFSETQ. The part of the CDR3 DNA that was read is TGCGCCAGCAGCTTGGCGGGGACAGTGAACACTGAA. This encodes CASSLAGTVNTE. The whole CDR3 region reads CASSLAGTVNTEAFF.

This clone was counted many times. Coverage ceases 3 residues before the CDR3 finishes, and the germline J gene fills in the end. The chain carries TRBV20-1 and TRBJ1-5; D may be TRBD1 (5 bases). Germline-derived CDR1 and CDR2 are DFQATT and SNEGSKA (reference sequence). Trimming stripped 3 bases from V and 7 bases from J, with 19 bases between. The CDR3 loop spans 15 amino acids. CDR3 residues: CSASPAGTIGQPQHF. CDR3 bases read: TGCAGTGCTAGCCCCGCCGGGACTATAGGGCAGCCC.

This clone was picked up many times. The CDR3 end is not reached by the read, which stops 3 residues before it; the germline J gene fills it in. The chain employs TRBV6-1 and TRBJ1-5, with a possible D match to TRBD1 (5 bases). The CDR3 totals 15 residues. V lost 0 bases and J lost 9, with 15 bases in between. The V gene's germline CDR1 is MNHNS and CDR2 SASEGT. CDR3 in amino acids: CASSEAETAFLPQHF. The DNA read from the CDR3 is TGTGCCAGCAGTGAAGCCGAGACAGCATTTCTGCCC.

This clone was detected many times. The read stops 3 residues short of the end of the CDR3; the missing end is completed from the germline J gene. The chain uses TRBV30 and TRBJ1-1; D might be TRBD1 (6 bases). There are 17 residues in the CDR3. Germline V gene data show CDR1 as GTSNPN and CDR2 as SVGIG (reference sequence). V was cut by 1 base and J by 0 bases, with 18 bases left in between. The part of the CDR3 DNA that was read is TGTGCCTGGAGTGGCAGGGGAGGATGGGACATGAACACTGAA. Its translation: CAWSGRGGWDMNTE. In full, the CDR3 is CAWSGRGGWDMNTEAFF.

A note on this clone: Sequencing ends 3 residues short of the CDR3 end; the germline J gene provides the rest. The chain employs TRBV20-1 and TRBJ2-7, with D possibly TRBD2 on 5 matching bases. Germline values: CDR1 DFQATT, CDR2 SNEGSKA (reference sequence). This CDR3 has 14 amino acids. The V gene lost 0 bases and the J gene lost 0 bases, with 9 bases spanning the gap. CDR3 DNA (partial): TGCAGTGCTAGAGATAGCGCTAGCTCCTACGAG. The encoded protein is CSARDSASSYE. The entire CDR3 sequence reads CSARDSASSYEQYF.

This clone was observed a few times. The CDR3 end lies 3 residues beyond the end of the read and is filled in from the germline J gene. The rearrangement uses TRBV30 and TRBJ2-7; 7 bases map to TRBD1. The germline CDR1 and CDR2 sequences are GTSNPN and SVGIG (reference sequence). The CDR3 extends over 14 amino acids. After removal of 3 bases from V and 6 bases from J, the junction contained 11 bases not matched to a gene. Partial CDR3 DNA: TGTGCCTGGAGGGCGCCGGACAGGATACCCGAG. Residues: CAWRAPDRIPE. The complete CDR3 protein is CAWRAPDRIPEQYF.

On this clone: The CDR3 extends 3 residues past the end of the read, so its final part is completed from the germline J gene. The chain employs TRBV7-2 and TRBJ1-1; no clear D. The CDR3 contains 11 residues. Germline CDR1 is SGHTA and CDR2 is FQGNSA. Here the CDR3 reads CASSLVLQAFF. CDR3 DNA (partial): TGTGCCAGCAGCTTAGTTCTTCAG.

This clone was observed many times. The read finishes 3 residues shy of the CDR3 end, and the germline J gene is used to complete it. This sequence joins TRBV12-5 and TRBJ2-1; D call uncertain. With 5 bases removed from V and 5 bases from J, the gap between germline ends came to 4 bases. The CDR3 has 11 amino acids. CDR1 and CDR2 (germline): LGHNT, FRNRAP. This CDR3 is CASGINNEQFF. The sequenced part of the CDR3 DNA is TGTGCTAGTGGTATAAACAATGAG.

This clone occurred many times. The read halts 3 residues ahead of the CDR3 end, with the missing end drawn from the germline J gene. This chain uses TRBV7-2 with TRBJ1-6; D is undetermined. V shed 2 bases and J shed 8 bases, with 7 bases lying between them. This CDR3 is built from 13 residues. The V gene's germline CDR1 is SGHTA and CDR2 FQGNSA. CDR3 DNA, as far as it was read: TGTGCCAGCAGCTTACTTAATTATTCACCC. Its translation: CASSLLNYSP. The whole CDR3 reads CASSLLNYSPLHF.

This clone was detected ten times or more. The missing CDR3 end, 3 residues past where the read stops, is filled in from the germline J gene. The chain carries TRBV5-1 and TRBJ2-5, with a weak D call TRBD1 (6 bases). The V end was cut by 0 bases, the J end by 5 bases, with 11 bases between. The CDR3 sequence is 14 residues long. The V gene's germline CDR1 is SGHRS and CDR2 YFSETQ. The CDR3 region is CASSLVGARETQYF. The sequenced CDR3 bases are TGCGCCAGCAGCTTGGTGGGGGCCCGGGAGACC.

This clone was seen repeatedly, ten times or more. The missing CDR3 end, 3 residues past where the read stops, is filled in from the germline J gene. V is TRBV20-1 and J is TRBJ1-2; 11 nucleotides agree with TRBD1. The CDR3 covers 13 residues. CDR1 is DFQATT and CDR2 is SNEGSKA in the germline V gene (reference sequence). CDR3 DNA (partial): TGCAGCCAGGGGACAGGGGGACTAGGTGGC. Its protein product is CSQGTGGLGG. The entire CDR3 is CSQGTGGLGGYTF.

In its sample, this clone was seen many times. Its ends do not fully match the called genes, so a read error is possible. Sequencing ends 3 residues short of the CDR3 end; the germline J gene provides the rest. The chain links TRBV7-7 to TRBJ2-3, with 8 bases matching TRBD2. Germline V CDR1 and CDR2: SSHAT, FNYEAQ (reference sequence). The CDR3 has 15 residues. The CDR3 DNA, read in part, is TGTGCTAGCAGCCGAATAGCGGGACCGCAGGATACG. Its protein is CASSRIAGPQDT. The whole CDR3 is CASSRIAGPQDTQYF.

In the case of this clone: The CDR3 end falls 3 residues outside the read, so it is completed with the germline J gene. The rearrangement uses TRBV5-1 and TRBJ2-3; 8 bases agree with TRBD2. Looked up from germline, CDR1 is SGHRS and CDR2 is YFSETQ. This CDR3 is built from 14 residues. V shed 1 base and J 5 bases; nucleotides not matched to a gene: 3. The sequenced part of the CDR3 DNA is TGCGCCAGCAGCTTGCAAGCGGGGGAAGATACG. It encodes CASSLQAGEDT. The full CDR3 sequence reads CASSLQAGEDTQYF. The full variable domain, in which reference TRBV5-1 and TRBJ2-3 provide the parts outside the CDR3, is KAGVTQTPRYLIKTRGQQVTLSCSPISGHRSVSWYQQTPGQGLQFLFEYFSETQRNKGNFPGRFSGRQFSNSRSEMNVSTLELGDSALYLCASSLQAGEDTQYFGPGTRLTVL.